The sequence of this TCR beta chain was determined in a study of T cells in Graves' hyperthyroidism and ophthalmopathy. From germline, CDR1 is MDHEN and CDR2 SYDVKM. Trimming at V came to 3 bases and at J to 4 bases, leaving 3 bases not matched to a gene. CDR3 length equals 14 residues. This clonotype was recorded at least ten times. Its antigen is as yet unknown. Regarding the study as a whole: Most thyroid clonotypes with frequency above 0.001 were detected in blood.

Amplification yielded TCR beta CDR3 regions, with RNA transcripts as the source. In the first-round RT-PCR of the TCR CDR3, the HTBI primer set was used. TCRdb analysed the multiplex PCR reads with MiXCR anew, one entry per CDR3 protein. The sample has around 300,000 distinct CDR3 sequences, 14% seen once. This TCR came from a woman aged 30 to 39 with Graves' hyperthyroidism. The sequenced material came from blood. V is TRBV28 and J is TRBJ2-7; TRBD2 agrees at 10 bases. CDR3 region: CASSFLAGAYEQYF. The CDR3 DNA reads as TGTGCCAGCAGTTTTCTAGCGGGGGCTTACGAGCAGTACTTC.